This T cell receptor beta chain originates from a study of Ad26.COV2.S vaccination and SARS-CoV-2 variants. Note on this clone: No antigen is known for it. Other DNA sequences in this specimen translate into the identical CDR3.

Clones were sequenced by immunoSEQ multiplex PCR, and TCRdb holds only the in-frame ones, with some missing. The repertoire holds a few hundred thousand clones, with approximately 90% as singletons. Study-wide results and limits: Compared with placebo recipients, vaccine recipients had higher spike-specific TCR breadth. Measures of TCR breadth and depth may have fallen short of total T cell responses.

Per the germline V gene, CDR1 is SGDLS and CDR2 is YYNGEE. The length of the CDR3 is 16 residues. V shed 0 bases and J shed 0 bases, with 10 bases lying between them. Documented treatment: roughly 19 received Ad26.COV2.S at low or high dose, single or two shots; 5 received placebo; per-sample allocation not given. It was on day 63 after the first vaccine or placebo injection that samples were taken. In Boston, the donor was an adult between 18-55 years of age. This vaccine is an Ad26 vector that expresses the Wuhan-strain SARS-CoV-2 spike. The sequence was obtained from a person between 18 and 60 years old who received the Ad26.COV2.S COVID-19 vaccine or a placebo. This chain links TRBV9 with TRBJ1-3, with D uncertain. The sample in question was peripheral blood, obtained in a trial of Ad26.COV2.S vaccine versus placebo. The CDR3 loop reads CASSVVGRSSGNTIYF. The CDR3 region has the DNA TGTGCCAGCAGCGTAGTAGGTCGCAGCTCTGGAAACACCATATATTTT.